This T cell receptor (beta chain) was sequenced for a study of blood T cell repertoires in COVID-19. Study details: There were acute and convalescent COVID-19 samples, and they came from the United States, Italy and Spain. From T cells, B-cell-depleted T cells, or PBMCs came the material, which was cDNA or gDNA.

V lost 5 bases, J lost 3 bases, and 17 bases lay in between. The CDR3 length is 15 residues. Germline V gene sequence: CDR1 SNHLY, CDR2 FYNNEI. In the study's own analysis: Amplified reference gene primers provided the basis for estimating nucleated cell counts. Libraries were prepared by immunoSEQ multiplex PCR; TCRdb keeps only in-frame clonotypes and omits some of them. V and J calls and clone size follow that table, whereas D and trimming were derived from the DNA. The repertoire holds almost 300,000 clones, with over 85% as singletons. The rearrangement joins TRBV2 to TRBJ2-7; D gene uncertain. This clonotype was obtained from a woman in her 30s with COVID-19, enrolled during active disease. What was sequenced was peripheral blood. CDR3 DNA: TGTGCCAGCAGTCTAACCCCAACTCTGATCTACGAGCAGTACTTC. It codes for CASSLTPTLIYEQYF.